This T cell receptor (beta chain) appears in the sequencing data of a study of T cell responses to AZD1222 COVID-19 vaccine. From germline, CDR1 is ENHRY and CDR2 SYGVKD. CDR3 size: 15 residues. With V trimmed by 10 bases and J by 0 bases, 9 bases remained unmatched. Study-wide results and limits: Vaccine-associated CD4 TCRs spanned spike, dominant at 160-218 and 743-854. Females outnumbered males among donors, who were mostly white British; clonal diversity was possibly underestimated.

Notes on this clone: Its matching antigen is unknown.

Clones were sequenced by immunoSEQ multiplex PCR, and TCRdb holds only the in-frame ones, with some missing. The data contain 150,000 or so clones, approximately 88% of them seen just once; the ten biggest clones take up less than 2.5%. The rearrangement links TRBV10-3 to TRBJ2-1, with 7 bases lining up with TRBD2. This clonotype was sampled from an adult in good health. The sample in question was peripheral blood, obtained on day 0 of AZD1222 vaccination. CDR3 in DNA: TGTGCCACCTTTAGCGGGTCCAGCTCCTACAATGAGCAGTTCTTC. Translating it yields CATFSGSSSYNEQFF.